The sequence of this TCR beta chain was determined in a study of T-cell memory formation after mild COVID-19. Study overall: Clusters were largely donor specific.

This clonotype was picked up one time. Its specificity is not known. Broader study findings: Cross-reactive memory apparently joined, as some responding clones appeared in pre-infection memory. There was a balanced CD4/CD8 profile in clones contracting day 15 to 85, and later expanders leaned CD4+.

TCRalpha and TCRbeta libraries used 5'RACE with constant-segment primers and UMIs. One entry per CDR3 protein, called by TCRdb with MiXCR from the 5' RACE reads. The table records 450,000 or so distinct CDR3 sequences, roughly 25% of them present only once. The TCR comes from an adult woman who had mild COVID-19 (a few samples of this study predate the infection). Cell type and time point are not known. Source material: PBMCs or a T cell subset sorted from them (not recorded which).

The CDR3 loop is CASSQGVKDTQYF. CDR3 coding DNA: TGTGCCAGCAGCCAAGGGGTAAAAGATACGCAGTATTTT. The chain uses TRBV3-1 and TRBJ2-3; D is uncertain. V lost 1 base, J lost 5 bases, and 7 bases lay in between. This CDR3 region has 13 residues. Per the germline V gene, CDR1 is LGHDT and CDR2 is YNNKEL (reference sequence).